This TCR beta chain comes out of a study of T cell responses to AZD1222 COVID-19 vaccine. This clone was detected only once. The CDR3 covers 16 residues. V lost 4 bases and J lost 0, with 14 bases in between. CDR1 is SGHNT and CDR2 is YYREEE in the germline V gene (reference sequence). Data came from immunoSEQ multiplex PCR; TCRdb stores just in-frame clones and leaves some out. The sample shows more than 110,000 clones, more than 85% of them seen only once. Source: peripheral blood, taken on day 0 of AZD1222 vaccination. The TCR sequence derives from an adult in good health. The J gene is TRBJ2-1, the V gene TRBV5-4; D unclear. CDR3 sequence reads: CASSQLGPSSYNEQFF. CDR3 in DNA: TGTGCCAGCAGCCAATTGGGCCCTAGCTCCTACAATGAGCAGTTCTTC.